This T cell receptor (beta chain) was recovered during a study of T cell repertoires in cytomegalovirus infection. TCRdb called the reads again in MiXCR, with one record for every CDR3 protein. The table has 800,000 to 950,000 distinct CDR3 sequences, roughly 33% seen once. This clonotype appeared a few times. The antigen remains undetermined. V lost 10 bases, J lost 0 bases, and 12 bases stayed unmatched. The CDR3 spans 18 residues. Germline V gene sequence: CDR1 SGHVS, CDR2 FQNEAQ. The sample in question was cultured CD8+ T cells from PBMCs, obtained from culture after CMV antigen stimulation. The receptor's source is a human donor in good health (CMV status not recorded). Some clones in this sample may be carry-over from other donors' samples. J is TRBJ2-1 and V is TRBV7-8, with TRBD2 matching 13 bases. CDR3 sequence (DNA): TGTGCCACCAAACCGACTAGCGGGGGGCAGAGCTCCTACAATGAGCAGTTCTTC. This translates into CATKPTSGGQSSYNEQFF.